The following is a T cell receptor beta chain sequence with its context. Antigen: not known. From germline, CDR1 is MNHEY and CDR2 SVGEGT. V was pared by 8 bases and J by 1 base, with 11 bases of the junction left unmatched. The CDR3 is 17 amino acids. This record comes from a study of post-analysis software for immune sequencing data. Findings and caveats of the study: Multiple sclerosis was associated with a significant reduction in normalized Chao1 diversity relative to controls. In patients, TRBV5-6, TRBV5-1 and TRBV20-1 belonged to 4 or 5 TRBV segments found more frequently than in controls. F measure grouped same-batch samples tightly together.

Unique molecular identifiers were built into the TCR beta cDNA libraries. In TCRdb, the PCR reads were re-called with MiXCR into one record per CDR3 protein. The sample carries 700,000 to 900,000 distinct CDR3 sequences, around 46% recorded once. The V call is TRBV6-2 or TRBV6-3, the J call TRBJ2-5, with 12 bases aligning to TRBD2. Sequencing input: blood. The sequence was obtained from a girl aged 5-17 years with multiple sclerosis. CDR3: CASVPPRTSGIQETQYF. CDR3 DNA sequence: TGTGCCAGCGTACCCCCGCGGACTAGCGGGATCCAAGAGACCCAGTACTTC.